Below, 17 T cell receptor beta chains from the same sample are listed, as sequenced in a study of blood T cell repertoires in COVID-19. TCRdb's copy holds only in-frame clones and misses some; the assay was immunoSEQ multiplex PCR. This sample carries about 180,000 clones, over 70% of them seen once, and the ten largest clones take roughly 2.9%. Sequencing input: peripheral blood. Receptor source: a woman aged 60-75 years with acute or convalescent COVID-19.

This clone occurred many times. V gene TRBV18 combines with J gene TRBJ2-1, with TRBD1 matching over 8 bases. J lost 12 bases, V lost 2 bases, and 6 bases had no gene match. The CDR3 totals 13 residues. Germline V gives CDR1 KGHSH, CDR2 LQKENI. This chain's CDR3 is CASSPEAGGSQFF. The CDR3 region has the DNA TGTGCCAGCTCACCAGAGGCAGGGGGCTCGCAGTTCTTC.

As to this clone: Distinct nucleotide sequences in the sample also encode this CDR3. The chain employs TRBV5-1 and TRBJ2-2; 7 bases align to TRBD1. This CDR3 is built from 15 residues. The germline V gene encodes CDR1 SGHRS and CDR2 YFSETQ. The junction had 1 base not matched to a gene; V was cut back by 1 base and J by 1 base. DNA for the CDR3: TGCGCCAGCAGCTTGCGACAGGGGAACACCGGGGAGCTGTTTTTT. The encoded protein is CASSLRQGNTGELFF.

CDR3 DNA sequence: TGTGCCACCAGTGGCCCCGGGACAGCTAGGTACAATGAGCAGTTCTTC. Translated, it gives CATSGPGTARYNEQFF. This chain links TRBV24-1 with TRBJ2-1, with 7 bases aligning to TRBD1. Per germline, CDR1 KGHDR and CDR2 SFDVKD. CDR3 length: 16 residues. The V gene end was trimmed by 5 bases and the J gene end by 4 bases; junction bases not matched to a gene: 10.

The chain employs TRBV6-5 and TRBJ1-2, with 7 bases matching TRBD1. V trimming: 8 bases; J trimming: 1 base; junction bases outside the gene matches: 7. The CDR3 is made up of 14 amino acids. Germline V gene sequence: CDR1 MNHEY, CDR2 SVGAGI. The CDR3 bases are TGTGCCAGCGGGGCCAGGGGGTTTAACTATGGCTACACCTTC. Translation gives CASGARGFNYGYTF.

The chain is built from TRBV16 and TRBJ2-7; 7 nucleotides align to TRBD1. This CDR3 spans 14 amino acids. Germline trimming cut 1 base from V and 2 bases from J; bases unmatched to any gene: 2. Germline V CDR1 and CDR2: KGHSY, FQNENV. The CDR3 nucleotides are TGTGCCAGCAGCCAATATGGGACAGCCTACGAGCAGTACTTC. It yields the protein CASSQYGTAYEQYF.

This chain uses TRBV6-1 with TRBJ1-4; no definite D call. Germline-derived CDR1 and CDR2 are MNHNS and SASEGT. This CDR3 region has 11 residues. Trimming removed 3 bases from V and 11 bases from J, with 7 bases in between. The CDR3 region is CASSEFEKLFF. The CDR3 DNA reads as TGTGCCAGCAGTGAGTTTGAGAAACTGTTTTTT.

This chain links TRBV28 with TRBJ1-1; TRBD1 agrees at 8 bases. CDR1 and CDR2 from the germline V gene are MDHEN and SYDVKM. V lost 9 bases and J lost 3; bases outside the gene matches: 9. The CDR3 has 14 residues. The CDR3 coding sequence is TGTGCCAGTCCTCCGACAGGGGCCGACACTGAAGCTTTCTTT. It is translated as CASPPTGADTEAFF.

This chain connects TRBV11-3 to TRBJ1-1; a weak D match, TRBD1 (6 bases). Trimming cost V 1 base and J 4 bases, with 10 bases left between them. The CDR3 totals 14 residues. CDR1 and CDR2 from the germline V gene are SGHNT and YENEEA. The CDR3 DNA reads as TGTGCCAGCAGCTTAGTAGTAGGGGGCACTGAAGCTTTCTTT. As protein: CASSLVVGGTEAFF.

Within the sample, this clone is medium-sized. V gene TRBV30 combines with J gene TRBJ1-6; 9 bases fit TRBD1. Trimming took 4 bases from V and 14 from J; bases not matched to a gene: 12. The CDR3 is 14 amino acids. The germline gives CDR1 GTSNPN, CDR2 SVGIG (reference sequence). The CDR3 nucleotides read TGTGCCTGGAACACGGGACAGGGTAGAGTAGCCCTCCACTTT. Its translation is CAWNTGQGRVALHF.

This rearrangement joins TRBV4-3 to TRBJ1-4, with 8 positions matching TRBD1. This CDR3 has 15 residues. V trimming: 3 bases; J trimming: 2 bases; junction bases outside the gene matches: 2. Per germline, CDR1 LGHNA and CDR2 YSLEER. The CDR3 nucleotides read TGCGCCAGCAGCCAGAGACAGGGGACTAATGAAAAACTGTTTTTT. Translating it yields CASSQRQGTNEKLFF.

J is TRBJ1-1 and V is TRBV28; D might be TRBD1 (5 bases). CDR3 size: 14 residues. Germline V gene sequence: CDR1 MDHEN, CDR2 SYDVKM. Trimming cost V 3 bases and J 1 base, with 9 bases left between them. CDR3 DNA sequence: TGTGCCAGCAGTTTCGCAGGGTCGAACACTGAAGCTTTCTTT. It translates to CASSFAGSNTEAFF.

The chain joins TRBV5-4 to TRBJ2-5; 10 bases agree with TRBD2. V dropped 3 bases and J dropped 5; count of bases not matched to a gene: 7. CDR1 and CDR2 (germline): SGHNT, YYREEE (reference sequence). The CDR3 runs to 15 residues. This CDR3 reads CASSSVAGGGETQYF. The CDR3 DNA follows: TGTGCCAGCAGCTCGGTAGCGGGGGGCGGGGAGACCCAGTACTTC.

This clone was counted a single time. The chain recombines TRBV5-4 with TRBJ1-3; D remains ambiguous. This CDR3 region has 15 residues. Germline V gene lookup returns CDR1 SGHNT and CDR2 YYREEE (reference sequence). Trimming left V 0 bases short and J 1 base short, with 8 bases between. DNA of the CDR3: TGTGCCAGCAGCTTGGGAGGGTATTCTGGAAACACCATATATTTT. This translates into CASSLGGYSGNTIYF.

V and J are TRBV3-1 (or the pseudogene TRBV3-2) and TRBJ2-5; possible D gene TRBD1, 5 bases. Per germline, CDR1 LGHDT and CDR2 YNNKEL (reference sequence). V was trimmed by 4 bases and J by 5 bases, leaving 17 bases between them. The CDR3 consists of 15 residues. The CDR3 nucleotides are TGTGCCAGCAGCCCTGGGGTCCAGGGTGTGGAGACCCAGTACTTC. Translated: CASSPGVQGVETQYF.

The chain uses TRBV6-2 or TRBV6-3 and TRBJ2-2; D gene uncertain. This CDR3 spans 14 amino acids. The V gene lost 0 bases and the J gene lost 5 bases, with 7 bases spanning the gap. Germline V gene data show CDR1 as MNHEY and CDR2 as SVGEGT. DNA for the CDR3: TGTGCCAGCAGTTACTCGAGTGCTACCGGGGAGCTGTTTTTT. Amino acids: CASSYSSATGELFF.

The J gene is TRBJ1-5, the V gene TRBV19, with TRBD1 matching over 8 bases. The CDR3 totals 17 residues. V was clipped by 5 bases and J by 8 bases; unmatched bases: 17. Germline V lookup: CDR1 LNHDA, CDR2 SQIVND (reference sequence). CDR3 region: CASSPKGGQGAFKPQHF. CDR3 bases: TGTGCCAGTAGTCCTAAGGGGGGGCAGGGGGCCTTTAAGCCCCAGCATTTT.

V usage is TRBV2 and J usage is TRBJ2-5, with 8 bases identical to TRBD1. The V gene end was trimmed by 7 bases and the J gene end by 10 bases; junction bases not matched to a gene: 14. The CDR3 extends over 14 amino acids. The germline gives CDR1 SNHLY, CDR2 FYNNEI. CDR3 protein: CASKPDRAPVGQYF. CDR3 in DNA: TGTGCCAGCAAACCGGACAGGGCCCCAGTAGGCCAGTACTTC.